The rows below give T cell receptor beta chains drawn from one sample of a study of blood T cell repertoires in COVID-19. Produced via immunoSEQ multiplex PCR; TCRdb's table is partial and in-frame only. The sample yields a few hundred thousand clones, approximately 85% seen once. Input material: PBMCs or T cells enriched from blood (not recorded which). The receptors were gathered from a woman aged 45-59 years who had been exposed to COVID-19. The CDR3 runs from the conserved cysteine through the conserved F or W. The D gene is left open where the match is weak. A clone size is listed for some rows: how often the clone was seen (once, few, many), or a class if it is expanded.

size	D	V	J	DNA	CDR3
once	.	TRBV5-8	TRBJ1-2	TGTGCCAGCAGCTTGCGGGAGGCTAACTATGGCTACACCTTC	CASSLREANYGYTF
.	.	TRBV24-1	TRBJ2-3	TGTGCCACCAGTGAGGGGAGAGATACGCAGTATTTT	CATSEGRDTQYF
.	TRBD1	TRBV28	TRBJ2-7	TGTGCCAGCAGTTGGGGGACAGGGTCCTACGAGCAGTACTTC	CASSWGTGSYEQYF
.	.	TRBV5-1	TRBJ2-1	TGCGCCAGCAGCTTGGCCCCGGGGTACGGCGGTAGCTCCTACAATGAGCAGTTCTTC	CASSLAPGYGGSSYNEQFF
few	.	TRBV6-2/TRBV6-3	TRBJ1-2	TGTGCCAGCAGTTACAGAGGATACCCTTATGGCTACACCTTC	CASSYRGYPYGYTF
once	.	TRBV2	TRBJ2-3	TGTGCCAGCATCTCAGGGGCAGATACGCAGTATTTT	CASISGADTQYF
.	.	TRBV4-1	TRBJ2-3	TGCGCCAGCAGCCAAATTAGACAGCGCACAGATACGCAGTATTTT	CASSQIRQRTDTQYF
.	.	TRBV5-4	TRBJ2-7	TGTGCCAGCCTCCGGGAGCCCAGCTCCTACGAGCAGTACTTC	CASLREPSSYEQYF
.	.	TRBV7-9	TRBJ1-2	TGTGCCAGCAGCAGCGACGGCTATGGCTACACCTTC	CASSSDGYGYTF
.	TRBD1	TRBV10-3	TRBJ2-2	TGTGCCATCAGCCAACTACAGGGGGCGCACACCGGGGAGCTGTTTTTT	CAISQLQGAHTGELFF
.	TRBD1	TRBV3-1/TRBV3-2	TRBJ2-5	TGTGCCAGCAGCCAAAAGAGCGGGACAGGGGTACACTTC	CASSQKSGTGVHF
.	.	TRBV2	TRBJ2-1	TGTGCCAGCAGGGGGGCGAGTACCGATGAGCAGTTCTTC	CASRGASTDEQFF
.	.	TRBV7-2	TRBJ1-1	TGTGCCAGCAGCTTAGAGGCTTTTAGGAGCATGAACACTGAAGCTTTCTTT	CASSLEAFRSMNTEAFF
.	TRBD1	TRBV7-9	TRBJ2-5	TGTGCCAGCAGCGTGGGGACAGGGCAAGAGACCCAGTACTTC	CASSVGTGQETQYF
.	.	TRBV7-2	TRBJ1-5	TGTGCCAGCAGTAGCCCGGGGGTTCAGCCCCAGCATTTT	CASSSPGVQPQHF
.	.	TRBV11-3	TRBJ1-1	TGTGCCAGCAGCTTCGGACAGACTACTGAAGCTTTCTTT	CASSFGQTTEAFF
.	.	TRBV5-6	TRBJ2-3	TGTGCCAGCAGCTTGGCCGCAGATACGCAGTATTTT	CASSLAADTQYF
.	.	TRBV11-1	TRBJ1-1	TGTGCCAGCAGCCGAGGAATGACAGAGAACACTGAAGCTTTCTTT	CASSRGMTENTEAFF
.	TRBD1	TRBV19	TRBJ2-1	TGTGCCAGTAGTGGGGCCGGGACAGCGTACAATGAGCAGTTCTTC	CASSGAGTAYNEQFF
few	.	TRBV14	TRBJ1-2	TGTGCCAGCAGCCAAGAAATCCCAGGGTACAAAGGCTATGGCTACACCTTC	CASSQEIPGYKGYGYTF
.	.	TRBV28	TRBJ2-2	TGTGCCAGCAGTTTTTGGGATCGGCAGGGTAACACCGGGGAGCTGTTTTTT	CASSFWDRQGNTGELFF
.	.	TRBV7-9	TRBJ1-4	TGTGCCAGCAGCTATAGACAGGCCTCAGGTGAAAAACTGTTTTTT	CASSYRQASGEKLFF
.	TRBD1	TRBV5-1	TRBJ2-2	TGCGCCAGCAGCACGGACAGGTCGAGAACCGGGGAGCTGTTTTTT	CASSTDRSRTGELFF
.	.	TRBV30	TRBJ1-5	TGTGCCTGGAGTCGAGAAAGTCAGCCCCAGCATTTT	CAWSRESQPQHF
once	.	TRBV11-2	TRBJ1-4	TGTGCCAGCAACTCCAAGGGGGGGACTAATGAAAAACTGTTTTTT	CASNSKGGTNEKLFF
.	.	TRBV9	TRBJ2-7	TGTGCCAGCAGCGTAAACTTAGATTCCTACGAGCAGTACTTC	CASSVNLDSYEQYF
.	TRBD1	TRBV5-1	TRBJ1-6	TGCGCCCGGCGCGGACAGGGAATTGAGGCCCTCCACTTT	CARRGQGIEALHF
many	.	TRBV5-8	TRBJ2-7	TGTGCCAGCAGCTTGGGGAGGAGCTACGAGCAGTACTTC	CASSLGRSYEQYF
.	.	TRBV19	TRBJ1-1	TGTGCCAGTCGGACTGCCGGGGTTGAAGCTTTCTTT	CASRTAGVEAFF
.	TRBD1	TRBV19	TRBJ1-2	TGTGCCAGTAGTAGAGGACAGGGGCCCTATGGCTACACCTTC	CASSRGQGPYGYTF
.	TRBD2	TRBV6-5	TRBJ2-4	TGTGCCAGCAGTTCCGCGGGGGGTCGGATTCAGTACTTC	CASSSAGGRIQYF
.	.	TRBV12-5	TRBJ2-5	TGTGCTAGTGGTTCCTCAGGGGGGCGGGGGACCCAGTACTTC	CASGSSGGRGTQYF
.	.	TRBV2	TRBJ1-2	TGTGCCAGCAGTGTTGGGCTATCCTATGGCTACACCTTC	CASSVGLSYGYTF
.	.	TRBV2	TRBJ1-2	TGTGCCAGCCGACGGGACACTTCTAACTATGGCTACACCTTC	CASRRDTSNYGYTF
.	.	TRBV29-1	TRBJ2-2	TGCAGCGTTGGGGCTACACACGGGGAGCTGTTTTTT	CSVGATHGELFF
.	TRBD2	TRBV7-2	TRBJ2-3	TGTGCCAGCAGCTTAGGGACTAGCGGTGGAGATACGCAGTATTTT	CASSLGTSGGDTQYF
once	.	TRBV7-3	TRBJ2-2	TGTGCCAGCAGCGGACCTCTCGGAGGGGACGGAGGCACCGGGGAGCTGTTTTTT	CASSGPLGGDGGTGELFF
.	.	TRBV28	TRBJ2-5	TGTGCCAGCGGGCCAGGGCAAGAGACCCAGTACTTC	CASGPGQETQYF
.	TRBD1	TRBV28	TRBJ1-4	TGTGCCAGCAGTCCGGGACAGGGGAATGAAAAACTGTTTTTT	CASSPGQGNEKLFF
once	.	TRBV29-1	TRBJ1-2	TGCAGCGTTGTTTCGGCAGGTTTCTATGGCTACACCTTC	CSVVSAGFYGYTF
.	TRBD2	TRBV27	TRBJ2-7	TGTGCCAGCAGTTTATCGAGAGCGGGGGGCTTCTACGAGCAGTACTTC	CASSLSRAGGFYEQYF
.	.	TRBV29-1	TRBJ1-1	TGCAGCGTCCCCCGAACAGGTATTGACGAAGCTTTCTTT	CSVPRTGIDEAFF
.	.	TRBV19	TRBJ1-2	TGTGCCAGTAGCGGGGGACGGAGCTATGGCTACACCTTC	CASSGGRSYGYTF
.	.	TRBV3-1/TRBV3-2	TRBJ1-6	TGTGCCAGCGCAGCGGGGGTGGCCGGAGCAAATTCACCCCTCCACTTT	CASAAGVAGANSPLHF
.	.	TRBV20-1	TRBJ2-7	TGCAGTGCTAGAACGGCCTACGAGCAGTACTTC	CSARTAYEQYF
once	.	TRBV28	TRBJ1-2	TGTGCCAGCAGTTCTCCGGGGGGGGCAGGGGACTATGGCTACACCTTC	CASSSPGGAGDYGYTF
.	TRBD1	TRBV11-2	TRBJ2-7	TGTGCCAGCAGCTTAGAGGGACAGGAATACTCCTACGAGCAGTACTTC	CASSLEGQEYSYEQYF
.	TRBD1	TRBV4-2	TRBJ1-6	TGTGCCAGCAGCGTTACAGGGGGAAACAATTCACCCCTCCACTTT	CASSVTGGNNSPLHF
.	.	TRBV9	TRBJ2-3	TGTGCCAGCAGCCAAGGGGCAGGGGCAGATACGCAGTATTTT	CASSQGAGADTQYF
.	.	TRBV18	TRBJ1-4	TGTGCCAGCTCACGGGATAGGGGGAATGAAAAACTGTTTTTT	CASSRDRGNEKLFF
.	.	TRBV10-3	TRBJ2-7	TGTGCCATCAGTGAGTCGCAGGGGACCTACGAGCAGTACTTC	CAISESQGTYEQYF
.	.	TRBV28	TRBJ1-1	TGTGCCAGCAGTTTCTGGCAGGGTAAGACTGAAGCTTTCTTT	CASSFWQGKTEAFF
few	.	TRBV25-1	TRBJ2-7	TGTGCCAGCAGTGAATCTTACGAGCAGTACTTC	CASSESYEQYF